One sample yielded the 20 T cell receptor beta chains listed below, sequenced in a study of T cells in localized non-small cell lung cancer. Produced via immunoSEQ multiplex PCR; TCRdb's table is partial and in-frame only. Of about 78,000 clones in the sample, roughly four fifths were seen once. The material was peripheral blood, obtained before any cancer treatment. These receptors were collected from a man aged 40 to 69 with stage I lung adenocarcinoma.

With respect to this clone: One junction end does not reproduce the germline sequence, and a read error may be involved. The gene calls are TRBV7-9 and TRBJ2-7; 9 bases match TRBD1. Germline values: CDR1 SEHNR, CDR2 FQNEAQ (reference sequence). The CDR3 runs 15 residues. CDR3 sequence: CASNLGGQGPYEQYF. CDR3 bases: TGTGCCAGCAACTTAGGGGGACAGGGTCCCTACGAGCAGTACTTC.

The CDR3 DNA follows: TGTGCCAGCGCCCTAATAAGCTCCTACAATGAGCAGTTCTTC. The encoded protein is CASALISSYNEQFF. The chain recombines TRBV6-1 with TRBJ2-1; no clear D gene. The V gene's germline CDR1 is MNHNS and CDR2 SASEGT. CDR3 length: 14 amino acids. Trimming removed 8 bases from V and 0 bases from J, with 11 bases in between.

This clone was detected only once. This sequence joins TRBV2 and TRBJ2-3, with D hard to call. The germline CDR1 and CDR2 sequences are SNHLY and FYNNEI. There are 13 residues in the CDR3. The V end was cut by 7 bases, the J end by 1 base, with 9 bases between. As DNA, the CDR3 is TGTGCCAGCATAGACGAGCGCACAGATACGCAGTATTTT. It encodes CASIDERTDTQYF.

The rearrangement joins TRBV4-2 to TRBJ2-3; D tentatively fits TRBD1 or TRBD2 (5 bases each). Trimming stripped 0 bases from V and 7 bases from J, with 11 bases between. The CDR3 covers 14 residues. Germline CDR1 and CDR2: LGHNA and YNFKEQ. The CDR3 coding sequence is TGTGCCAGCAGCCAAGATCGGGACGGGTATACGCAGTATTTT. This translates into CASSQDRDGYTQYF.

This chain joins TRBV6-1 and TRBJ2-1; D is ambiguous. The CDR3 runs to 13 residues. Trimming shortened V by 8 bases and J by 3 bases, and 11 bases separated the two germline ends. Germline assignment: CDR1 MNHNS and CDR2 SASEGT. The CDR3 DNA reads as TGTGCCAGCTGGTGGTCTGACTACAATGAGCAGTTCTTC. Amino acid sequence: CASWWSDYNEQFF.

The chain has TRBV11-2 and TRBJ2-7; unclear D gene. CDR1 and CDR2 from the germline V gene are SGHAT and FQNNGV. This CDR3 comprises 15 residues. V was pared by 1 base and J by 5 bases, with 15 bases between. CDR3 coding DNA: TGTGCCAGCAGCTTAGTTCTGGGAAGTTTCGACGAGCAGTACTTC. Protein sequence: CASSLVLGSFDEQYF.

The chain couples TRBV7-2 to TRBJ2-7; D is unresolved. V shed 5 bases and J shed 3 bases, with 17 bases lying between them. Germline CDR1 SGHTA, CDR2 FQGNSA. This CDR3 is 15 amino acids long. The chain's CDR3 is CASSVDGKTYYEQYF. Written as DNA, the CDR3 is TGTGCCAGCAGCGTGGACGGCAAGACTTACTACGAGCAGTACTTC.

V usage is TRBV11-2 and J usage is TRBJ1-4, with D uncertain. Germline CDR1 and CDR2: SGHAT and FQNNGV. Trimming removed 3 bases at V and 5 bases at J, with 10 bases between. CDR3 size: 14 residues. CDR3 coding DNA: TGTGCCAGCAGCTTGGGGAGGCTAAATGAAAAACTGTTTTTT. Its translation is CASSLGRLNEKLFF.

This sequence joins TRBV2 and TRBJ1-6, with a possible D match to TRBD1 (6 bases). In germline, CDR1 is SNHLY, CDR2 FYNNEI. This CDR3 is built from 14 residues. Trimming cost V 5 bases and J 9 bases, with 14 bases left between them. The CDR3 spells CASSFTGLASPLHF. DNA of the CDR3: TGTGCCAGCAGTTTTACAGGGTTGGCTTCACCCCTCCACTTT.

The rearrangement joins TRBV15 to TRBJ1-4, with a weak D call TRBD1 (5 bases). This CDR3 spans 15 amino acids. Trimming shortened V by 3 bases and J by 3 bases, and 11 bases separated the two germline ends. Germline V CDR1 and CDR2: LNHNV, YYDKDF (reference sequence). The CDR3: CATSRGGEANEKLFF. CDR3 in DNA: TGTGCCACCAGCAGGGGAGGGGAGGCTAATGAAAAACTGTTTTTT. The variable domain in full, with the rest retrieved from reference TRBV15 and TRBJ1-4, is DAMVIQNPRYQVTQFGKPVTLSCSQTLNHNVMYWYQQKSSQAPKLLFHYYDKDFNNEADTPDNFQSRRPNTSFCFLDIRSPGLGDTAMYLCATSRGGEANEKLFFGSGTQLSVL.

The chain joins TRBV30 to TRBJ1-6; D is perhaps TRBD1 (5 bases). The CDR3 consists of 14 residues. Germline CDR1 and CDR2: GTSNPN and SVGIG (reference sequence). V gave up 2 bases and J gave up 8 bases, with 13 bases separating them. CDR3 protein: CAWSLRGGDSPLHF. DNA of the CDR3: TGTGCCTGGAGTCTTCGGGGAGGGGATTCACCCCTCCACTTT.

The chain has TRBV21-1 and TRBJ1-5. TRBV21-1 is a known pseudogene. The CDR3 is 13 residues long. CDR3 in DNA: TGTGCCAGCACATCAAGGAGCAATCAGCCCCAGCATTTT. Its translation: CASTSRSNQPQHF.

The CDR3 DNA reads as TGTGCCAGCAGTCCTCCGGGACAGGCGCGGTCAGCTTTCTTT. It codes for CASSPPGQARSAFF. This rearrangement joins TRBV6-1 to TRBJ1-1, with 8 bases that match TRBD1. With 5 bases clipped from V and 10 bases from J, the junction kept 12 bases outside the gene matches. The CDR3 is 14 residues long. Germline values: CDR1 MNHNS, CDR2 SASEGT.

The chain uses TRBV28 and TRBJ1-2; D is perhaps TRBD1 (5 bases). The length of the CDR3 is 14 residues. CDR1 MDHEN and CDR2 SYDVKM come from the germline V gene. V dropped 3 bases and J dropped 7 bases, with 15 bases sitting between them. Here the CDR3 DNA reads TGTGCCAGCAGTTTTCGGACACTCCAGATTGGCTACACCTTC. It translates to CASSFRTLQIGYTF.

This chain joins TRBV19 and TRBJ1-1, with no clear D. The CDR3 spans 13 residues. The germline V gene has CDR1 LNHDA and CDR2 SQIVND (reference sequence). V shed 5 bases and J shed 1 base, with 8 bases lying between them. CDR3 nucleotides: TGTGCCAGTAGTGATCGGACGAACACTGAAGCTTTCTTT. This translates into CASSDRTNTEAFF.

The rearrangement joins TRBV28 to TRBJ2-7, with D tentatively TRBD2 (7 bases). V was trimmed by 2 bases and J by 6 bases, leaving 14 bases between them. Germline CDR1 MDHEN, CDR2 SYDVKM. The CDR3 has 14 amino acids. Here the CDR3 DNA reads TGTGCCAGCAGTTTAAAGTGGGAGGGGGTCGAGCAGTACTTC. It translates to CASSLKWEGVEQYF.

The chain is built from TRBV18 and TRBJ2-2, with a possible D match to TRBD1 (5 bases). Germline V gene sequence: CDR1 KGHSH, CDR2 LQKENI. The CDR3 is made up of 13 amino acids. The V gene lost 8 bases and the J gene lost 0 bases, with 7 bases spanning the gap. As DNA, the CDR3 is TGTGCCAGCCAGGGCCCGAACACCGGGGAGCTGTTTTTT. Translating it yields CASQGPNTGELFF. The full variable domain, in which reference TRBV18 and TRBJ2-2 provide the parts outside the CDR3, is NAGVMQNPRHLVRRRGQEARLRCSPMKGHSHVYWYRQLPEEGLKFMVYLQKENIIDESGMPKERFSAEFPKEGPSILRIQQVVRGDSAAYFCASQGPNTGELFFGEGSRLTVL.

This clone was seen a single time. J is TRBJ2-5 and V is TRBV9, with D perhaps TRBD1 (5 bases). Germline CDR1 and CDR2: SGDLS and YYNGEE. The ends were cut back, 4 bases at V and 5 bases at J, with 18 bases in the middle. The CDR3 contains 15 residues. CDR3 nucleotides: TGTGCCAGCAGCTTCGGTTATGGGGCCCGGGAGACCCAGTACTTC. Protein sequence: CASSFGYGARETQYF.

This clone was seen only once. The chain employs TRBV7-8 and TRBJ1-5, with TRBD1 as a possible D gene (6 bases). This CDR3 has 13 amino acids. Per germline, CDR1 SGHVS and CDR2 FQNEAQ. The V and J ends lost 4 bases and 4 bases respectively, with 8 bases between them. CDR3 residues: CASSSDRNQPQHF. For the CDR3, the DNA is TGTGCCAGCAGCTCTGACAGGAATCAGCCCCAGCATTTT.

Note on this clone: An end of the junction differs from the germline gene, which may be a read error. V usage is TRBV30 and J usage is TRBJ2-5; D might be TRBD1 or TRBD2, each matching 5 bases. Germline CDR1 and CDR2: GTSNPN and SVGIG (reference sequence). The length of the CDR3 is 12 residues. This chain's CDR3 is CAWTSSRENQYF. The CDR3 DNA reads TGTGCCTGGACATCTTCCAGGGAGAACCAGTACTTC. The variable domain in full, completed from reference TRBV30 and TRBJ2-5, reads SQTIHQWPATLVQPVGSPLSLECTVEGTSNPNLYWYRQAAGRGLQLLFYSVGIGQISSEVPQNLSASRPQDRQFILSSKKLLLSDSGFYLCAWTSSRENQYFGPGTRLLVL.